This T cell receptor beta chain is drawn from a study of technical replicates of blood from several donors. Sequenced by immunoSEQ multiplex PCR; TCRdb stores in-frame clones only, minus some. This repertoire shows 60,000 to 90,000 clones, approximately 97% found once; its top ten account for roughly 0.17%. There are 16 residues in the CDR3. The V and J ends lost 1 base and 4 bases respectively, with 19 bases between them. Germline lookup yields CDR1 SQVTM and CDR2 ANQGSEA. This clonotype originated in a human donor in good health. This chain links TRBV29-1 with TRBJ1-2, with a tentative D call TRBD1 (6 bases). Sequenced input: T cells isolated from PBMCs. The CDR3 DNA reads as TGCAGCGTTGAAGGGTTTCCAGGGGAAGGTGGCTATGGCTACACCTTC. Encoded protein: CSVEGFPGEGGYGYTF. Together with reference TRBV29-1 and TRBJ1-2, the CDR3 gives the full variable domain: SAVISQKPSRDICQRGTSLTIQCQVDSQVTMMFWYRQQPGQSLTLIATANQGSEATYESGFVIDKFPISRPNLTFSTLTVSNMSPEDSSIYLCSVEGFPGEGGYGYTFGSGTRLTVV.